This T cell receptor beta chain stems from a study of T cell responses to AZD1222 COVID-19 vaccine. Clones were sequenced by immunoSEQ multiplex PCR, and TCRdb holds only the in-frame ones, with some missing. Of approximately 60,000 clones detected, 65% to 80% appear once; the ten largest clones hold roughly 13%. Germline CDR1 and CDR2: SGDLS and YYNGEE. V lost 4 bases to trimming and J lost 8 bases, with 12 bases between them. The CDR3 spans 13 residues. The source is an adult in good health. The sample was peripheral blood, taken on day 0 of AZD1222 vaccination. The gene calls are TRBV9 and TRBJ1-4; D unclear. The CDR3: CASSFRPGEKLFF. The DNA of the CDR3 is TGTGCCAGCAGCTTCCGGCCGGGAGAAAAACTGTTTTTT.